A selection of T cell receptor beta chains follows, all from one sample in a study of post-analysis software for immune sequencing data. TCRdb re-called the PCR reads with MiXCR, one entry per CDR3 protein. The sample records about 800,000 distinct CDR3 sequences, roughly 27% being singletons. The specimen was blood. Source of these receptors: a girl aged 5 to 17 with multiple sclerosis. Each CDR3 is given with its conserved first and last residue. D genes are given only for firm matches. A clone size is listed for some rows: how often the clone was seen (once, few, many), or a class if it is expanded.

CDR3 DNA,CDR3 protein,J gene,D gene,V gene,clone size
TGTGCCAGCAGCTATGACAGGGACTATGGCTACACCTTC,CASSYDRDYGYTF,TRBJ1-2,TRBD1,TRBV7-2,NA
TGTACCAGCTCCTCCCGCTATAGCGGGAGTGCGGCCTACGAGCAGTACTTC,CTSSSRYSGSAAYEQYF,TRBJ2-7,TRBD2,TRBV13,NA
TGTGCCAGCAGAAGGACGCGTGGACAGGCGAGCTCCTACGAGCAGTACTTC,CASRRTRGQASSYEQYF,TRBJ2-7,TRBD1,TRBV6-2/TRBV6-3,few
TGTGCCAGCGCCCACGGATACGAGCAGTACTTC,CASAHGYEQYF,TRBJ2-7,NA,TRBV6-1,few
TGTGCCAGCAGCTTTGATAGCGGCTCCTACAATGAGCAGTTCTTC,CASSFDSGSYNEQFF,TRBJ2-1,NA,TRBV7-2,NA
TGTGCCAGCAGCTTCTCCAGGGTAAATGAGCAGTTCTTC,CASSFSRVNEQFF,TRBJ2-1,NA,TRBV7-9,NA
TGTGCCAGCAGCCAAAAGATCACAGGGGTCCTAGGCCCGGGCGGGGAGCTGTTTTTT,CASSQKITGVLGPGGELFF,TRBJ2-2,TRBD1,TRBV3-1,few
TGTGCCATCAGTGAGTCGTTTAGGGGCGGGCAGTACTTC,CAISESFRGGQYF,TRBJ2-5,NA,TRBV10-3,NA
TGCAGTGCTAGAGGTCGGGATTTGCGTCAGCCCCAGCATTTT,CSARGRDLRQPQHF,TRBJ1-5,NA,TRBV20-1,few
TGCGCCAGCAGCCAAGACGAGAACCGGCGCCCATACACCTTC,CASSQDENRRPYTF,TRBJ1-2,NA,TRBV4-1,NA
TGTGCCAGCTCGGCACCCGGACAGTCCCTTGGGGAGCAGTACTTC,CASSAPGQSLGEQYF,TRBJ2-7,NA,TRBV27,few
TGTGCCAGCAGCTTATCCCTCGTTGAGACCCAGTACTTC,CASSLSLVETQYF,TRBJ2-5,NA,TRBV7-9,NA
TGCAGTGCTAGGGACGGGATAACCTACGAGCAGTACTTC,CSARDGITYEQYF,TRBJ2-7,NA,TRBV20-1,NA
TGTGTCAGCAGCCGCGGAGGGGTTCTTGAGCAGTTCTTC,CVSSRGGVLEQFF,TRBJ2-1,NA,TRBV11-2,NA